This T cell receptor beta chain was observed in a study of vaccination and CD4 T cells after COVID-19. About the study: The stimulating agents, overlapping spike peptides, came from SARS-CoV-2, HCoV-NL63, HCoV-OC43 and HCoV-229E. Broader study findings: The appearance of a median 86.3% of reactive clones in convalescent patients occurred only post-vaccination. Convalescent patients had 304 of 307 vaccine-specific clones showing spike mono-reactivity.

Germline CDR1 reads SGHTA; CDR2 reads FQGNSA. Trimming took 0 bases from V and 3 from J; bases not matched to a gene: 7. The length of the CDR3 is 16 residues. Researchers used the Oncomine TCR Beta short-read assay to sequence DNA from cultured CD4+ T cells. TCRdb reprocessed the PCR reads with MiXCR, giving one entry per CDR3 protein. The sample has fewer than 12,000 distinct CDR3 sequences, approximately 20% seen once. Regarding treatment: roughly 10-day PBMC culture with coronavirus spike peptide pools or control peptides (ViraFEST assay). Spanning March to December 2020, the positive PCR dates came before US Alpha, Beta and Delta variants. This clonotype has a handful of counts. Its target is unknown.

This specimen was CD4+ T cells from blood, cultured in vitro, taken after SARS-CoV-2 vaccination. The chain uses TRBV7-2 and TRBJ2-7; 8 nucleotides match TRBD2. The TCR originated in a human donor who had recovered from COVID-19. CDR3 in amino acids: CASSLASGAPVYEQYF. CDR3 nucleotides: TGTGCCAGCAGCTTAGCTAGCGGGGCCCCTGTCTACGAGCAGTACTTC.